This T cell receptor beta chain was documented in a study of blood T cell repertoires in COVID-19. Whole-study context: Sample material is recorded as cDNA or gDNA derived from T cells, B-cell-depleted T cells, or PBMCs.

Unmatched junction bases numbered 1, after V lost 5 bases and J lost 3 bases. Germline CDR1 and CDR2: MNHEY and SMNVEV (reference sequence). The CDR3 loop spans 13 amino acids. Study processing details: Amplifying reference gene primers gave estimates of nucleated cell counts. The assay was immunoSEQ multiplex PCR, and TCRdb's table has in-frame clones only and misses some. The V and J calls and the clone size are those of that table, but D and trimming were determined from the DNA. The data contain under 85,000 clones, over 70% of them singletons. The receptor's source is a man aged 50-60 years with acute or convalescent COVID-19. What was sequenced was peripheral blood. This rearrangement joins TRBV27 to TRBJ1-3; 7 bases agree with TRBD1. Here the CDR3 reads CASSDRVGNTIYF. As DNA, the CDR3 is TGTGCCAGCAGTGACAGGGTTGGAAACACCATATATTTT.